This T cell receptor (beta chain) appears in the sequencing data of a study of vaccination effects on CD4 cells after COVID-19. Study details: Two recovered convalescent patients were sampled 16 days and one week pre-vaccination.

This clone was recorded only once. What it recognizes is unknown. Before sequencing took place, the ViraFEST assay used viral peptide pools to expand antigen-specific CD4+ T cells. On roughly day 10 of culture, CD4+ T cells were separated out. The person had PCR-confirmed SARS-CoV-2 infection between March and December 2020. Use of an HIV-1 Nef peptide pool defined the negative control culture. Cultures received IL-2 medium that replaced half the medium on days 3 and 7. The table came from immunoSEQ multiplex PCR; TCRdb's copy has only in-frame clones and leaves some out. The table includes roughly 54,000 clones, 65% to 80% detected once. V was trimmed by 7 bases and J by 2 bases, leaving 9 bases between them. The CDR3 runs to 13 residues. Germline CDR1 ENHRY, CDR2 SYGVKD. General study findings and limits: Convalescents' spike-reactive clones after vaccination were mainly made up of new clones that the vaccine induced.

V and J are TRBV10-3 and TRBJ1-5; D is possibly TRBD1 (5 bases). This TCR came from a human donor who had a prior SARS-CoV-2 infection. Specimen: CD4+ T cells from PBMCs cultured with HIV peptides, collected before COVID-19 vaccination. The subset: HIV-1 Nef peptide pool negative control/reference culture. The CDR3 DNA reads TGTGCCATCAAGGGGACTGGCAATCAGCCCCAGCATTTT. As protein: CAIKGTGNQPQHF.